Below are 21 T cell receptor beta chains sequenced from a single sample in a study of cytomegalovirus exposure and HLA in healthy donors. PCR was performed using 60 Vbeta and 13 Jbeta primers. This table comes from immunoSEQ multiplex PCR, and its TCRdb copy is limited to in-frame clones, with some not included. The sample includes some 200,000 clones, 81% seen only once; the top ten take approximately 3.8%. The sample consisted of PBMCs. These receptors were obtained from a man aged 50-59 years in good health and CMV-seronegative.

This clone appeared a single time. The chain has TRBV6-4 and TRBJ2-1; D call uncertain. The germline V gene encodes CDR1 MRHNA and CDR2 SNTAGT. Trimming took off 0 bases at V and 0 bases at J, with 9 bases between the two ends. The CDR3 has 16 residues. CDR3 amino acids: CASSDSWRSSYNEQFF. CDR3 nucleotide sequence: TGTGCCAGCAGTGACTCATGGCGGAGCTCCTACAATGAGCAGTTCTTC.

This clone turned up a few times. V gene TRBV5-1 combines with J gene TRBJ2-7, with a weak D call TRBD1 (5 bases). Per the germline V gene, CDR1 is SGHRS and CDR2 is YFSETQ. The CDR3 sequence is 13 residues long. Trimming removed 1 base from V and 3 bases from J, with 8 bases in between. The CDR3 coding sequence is TGCGCCAGCAGCTTGACAGGTGACTACGAGCAGTACTTC. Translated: CASSLTGDYEQYF.

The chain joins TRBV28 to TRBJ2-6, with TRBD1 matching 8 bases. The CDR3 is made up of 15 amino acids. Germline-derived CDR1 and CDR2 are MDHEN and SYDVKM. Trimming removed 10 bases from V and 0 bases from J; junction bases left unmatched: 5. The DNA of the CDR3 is TGTGCCATTCAAACAGGGGGCTCTGGGGCCAACGTCCTGACTTTC. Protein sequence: CAIQTGGSGANVLTF. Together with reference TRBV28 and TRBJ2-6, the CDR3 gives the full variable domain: DVKVTQSSRYLVKRTGEKVFLECVQDMDHENMFWYRQDPGLGLRLIYFSYDVKMKEKGDIPEGYSVSREKKERFSLILESASTNQTSMYLCAIQTGGSGANVLTFGAGSRLTVL.

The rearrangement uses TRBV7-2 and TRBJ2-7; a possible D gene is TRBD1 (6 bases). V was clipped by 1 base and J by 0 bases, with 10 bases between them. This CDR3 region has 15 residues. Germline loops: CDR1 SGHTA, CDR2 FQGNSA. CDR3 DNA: TGTGCCAGCAGCTTAGGTCCAGGGGTCTCCTACGAGCAGTACTTC. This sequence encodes CASSLGPGVSYEQYF. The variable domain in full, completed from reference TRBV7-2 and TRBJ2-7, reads GAGVSQSPSNKVTEKGKDVELRCDPISGHTALYWYRQSLGQGLEFLIYFQGNSAPDKSGLPSDRFSAERTGGSVSTLTIQRTQQEDSAVYLCASSLGPGVSYEQYFGPGTRLTVT.

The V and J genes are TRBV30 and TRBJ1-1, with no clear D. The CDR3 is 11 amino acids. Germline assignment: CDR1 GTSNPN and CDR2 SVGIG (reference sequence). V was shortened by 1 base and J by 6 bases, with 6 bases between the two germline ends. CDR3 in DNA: TGTGCCTGGAGTGGAGTTTCTGAAGCTTTCTTT. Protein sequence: CAWSGVSEAFF.

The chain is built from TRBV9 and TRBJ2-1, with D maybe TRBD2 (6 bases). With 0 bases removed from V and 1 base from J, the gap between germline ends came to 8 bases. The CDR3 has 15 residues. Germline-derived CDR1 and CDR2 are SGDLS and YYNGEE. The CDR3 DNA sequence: TGTGCCAGCAGCGTAGCTCGGGGGTCCTACAATGAGCAGTTCTTC. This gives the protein CASSVARGSYNEQFF.

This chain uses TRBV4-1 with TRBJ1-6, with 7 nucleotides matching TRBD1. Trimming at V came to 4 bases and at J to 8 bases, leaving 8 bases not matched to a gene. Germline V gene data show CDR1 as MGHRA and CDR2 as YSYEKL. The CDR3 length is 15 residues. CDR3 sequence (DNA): TGCGCCAGCAGCCGAATACAGGGGTCGTATTCACCCCTCCACTTT. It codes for CASSRIQGSYSPLHF.

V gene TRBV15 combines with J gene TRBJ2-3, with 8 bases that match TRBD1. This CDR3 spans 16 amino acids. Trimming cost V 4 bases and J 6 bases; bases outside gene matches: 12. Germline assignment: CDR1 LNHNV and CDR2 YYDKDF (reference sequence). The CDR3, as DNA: TGTGCCACCAGCACCCTGACAGGGGATGGACAGGATACGCAGTATTTT. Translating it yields CATSTLTGDGQDTQYF.

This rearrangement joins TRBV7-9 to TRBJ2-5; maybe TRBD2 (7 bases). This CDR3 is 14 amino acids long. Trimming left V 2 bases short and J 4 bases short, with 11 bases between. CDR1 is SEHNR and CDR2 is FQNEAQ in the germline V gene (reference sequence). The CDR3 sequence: CASSLWGGVETQYF. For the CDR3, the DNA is TGTGCCAGCAGCTTATGGGGGGGCGTAGAGACCCAGTACTTC.

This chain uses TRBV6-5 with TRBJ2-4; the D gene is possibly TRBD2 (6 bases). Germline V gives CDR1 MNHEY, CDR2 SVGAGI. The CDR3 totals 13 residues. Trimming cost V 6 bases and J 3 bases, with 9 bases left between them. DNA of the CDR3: TGTGCCAGCAGACCCGGGGGCAAAAACATTCAGTACTTC. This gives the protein CASRPGGKNIQYF.

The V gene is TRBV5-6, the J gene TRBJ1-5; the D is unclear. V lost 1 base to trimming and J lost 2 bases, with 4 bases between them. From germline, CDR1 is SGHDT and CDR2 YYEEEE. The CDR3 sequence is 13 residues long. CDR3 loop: CASSLLGNQPQHF. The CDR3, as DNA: TGTGCCAGCAGCTTGTTAGGCAATCAGCCCCAGCATTTT.

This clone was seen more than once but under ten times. The CDR3, as DNA: TGTGCCAGCAGCACGACTGTCACAGGGGATGGAAACACCATATATTTT. The encoded protein is CASSTTVTGDGNTIYF. The chain has TRBV7-6 and TRBJ1-3; 7 bases align to TRBD1. This CDR3 spans 16 amino acids. CDR1 is SGHVS and CDR2 is FNYEAQ in the germline V gene. The V and J ends lost 5 bases and 3 bases, in that order; junction bases with no gene match: 10.

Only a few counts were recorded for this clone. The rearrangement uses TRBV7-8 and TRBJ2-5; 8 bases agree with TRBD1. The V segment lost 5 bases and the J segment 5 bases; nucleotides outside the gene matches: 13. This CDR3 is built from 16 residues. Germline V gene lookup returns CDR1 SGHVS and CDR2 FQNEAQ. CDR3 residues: CASSPSGGSRGETQYF. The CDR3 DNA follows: TGTGCCAGCAGCCCCTCAGGGGGCAGTCGGGGGGAGACCCAGTACTTC.

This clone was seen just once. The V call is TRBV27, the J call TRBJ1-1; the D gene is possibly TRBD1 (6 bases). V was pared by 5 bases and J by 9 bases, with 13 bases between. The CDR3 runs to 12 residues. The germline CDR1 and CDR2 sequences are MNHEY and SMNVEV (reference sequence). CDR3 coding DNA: TGTGCCAGCAGTGTCCAGGGGACCAAAGCTTTCTTT. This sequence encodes CASSVQGTKAFF.

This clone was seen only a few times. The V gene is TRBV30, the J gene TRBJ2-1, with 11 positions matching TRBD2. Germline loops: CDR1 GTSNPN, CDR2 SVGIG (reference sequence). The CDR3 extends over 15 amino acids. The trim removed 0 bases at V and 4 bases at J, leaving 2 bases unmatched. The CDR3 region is CAWSVPSGGYNEQFF. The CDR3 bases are TGTGCCTGGAGTGTACCTAGCGGGGGGTACAATGAGCAGTTCTTC.

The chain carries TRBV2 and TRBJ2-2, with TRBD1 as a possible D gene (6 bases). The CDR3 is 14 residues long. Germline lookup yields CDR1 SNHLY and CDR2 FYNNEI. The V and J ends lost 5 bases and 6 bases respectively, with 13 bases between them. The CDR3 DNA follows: TGTGCCAGCAGTTCGCAGGGGTCCCCCGGGGAGCTGTTTTTT. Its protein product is CASSSQGSPGELFF.

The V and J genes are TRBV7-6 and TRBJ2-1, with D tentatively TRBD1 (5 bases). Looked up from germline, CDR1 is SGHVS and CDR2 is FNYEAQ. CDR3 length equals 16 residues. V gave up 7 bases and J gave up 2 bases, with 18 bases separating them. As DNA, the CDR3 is TGTGCCAGCACCTTGCTAGGGGTACCCCCCTACAATGAGCAGTTCTTC. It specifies CASTLLGVPPYNEQFF.

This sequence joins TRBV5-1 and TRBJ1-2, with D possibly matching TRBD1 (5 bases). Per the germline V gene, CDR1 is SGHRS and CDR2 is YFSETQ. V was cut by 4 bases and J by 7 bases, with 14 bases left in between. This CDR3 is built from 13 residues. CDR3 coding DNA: TGCGCCAGCAGCCTGGAGGGAGGGGTTGGCTACACCTTC. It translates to CASSLEGGVGYTF.

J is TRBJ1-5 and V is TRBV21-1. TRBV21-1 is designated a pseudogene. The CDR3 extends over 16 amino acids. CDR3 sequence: CASSHLGLYSNQPQHF. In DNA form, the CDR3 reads TGTGCCAGCAGCCACCTAGGCCTTTATAGCAATCAGCCCCAGCATTTT.

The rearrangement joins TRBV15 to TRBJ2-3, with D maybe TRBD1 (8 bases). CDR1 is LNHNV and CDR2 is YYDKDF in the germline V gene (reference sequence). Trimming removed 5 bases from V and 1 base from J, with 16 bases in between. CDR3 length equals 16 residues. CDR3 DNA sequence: TGTGCCACCAGCCCCGGACAGGGAGGGGGCACAGATACGCAGTATTTT. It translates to CATSPGQGGGTDTQYF.

Here the CDR3 reads CASRKDRQTGYTF. The CDR3 coding sequence is TGTGCCAGCAGGAAGGACAGGCAAACCGGCTACACCTTC. This chain uses TRBV6-5 with TRBJ1-2, with 7 bases lining up with TRBD1. From germline, CDR1 is MNHEY and CDR2 SVGAGI. The CDR3 is 13 amino acids. J was trimmed by 8 bases and V by 6 bases; bases with no gene match: 9.